These 17 T cell receptor beta chains were all obtained from the same sample, sequenced in a study of blood T cells in healthy people across ages. A second PCR, run for about 7 to 11 cycles, used a sample-barcoded 5' primer plus a J-beta primer mix. In TCRdb, the 5' RACE reads were re-called with MiXCR into one record per CDR3 protein. Altogether approximately 290,000 distinct CDR3 sequences are present, roughly 26% being singletons, with the ten largest covering roughly 30%. The sample was blood. The origin of the receptors is a woman aged 70 to 79 in good health.

V usage is TRBV7-2 and J usage is TRBJ1-5; TRBD1 is a possible D gene (5 bases). Trimming took off 5 bases at V and 0 bases at J, with 11 bases between the two ends. Per the germline V gene, CDR1 is SGHTA and CDR2 is FQGNSA. CDR3 length: 15 residues. The CDR3 coding sequence is TGTGCCAGCAGCCCCCAAGGGGCTAGCAATCAGCCCCAGCATTTT. Translated: CASSPQGASNQPQHF. Using reference TRBV7-2 and TRBJ1-5 for the parts outside the CDR3, the full variable domain is GAGVSQSPSNKVTEKGKDVELRCDPISGHTALYWYRQSLGQGLEFLIYFQGNSAPDKSGLPSDRFSAERTGGSVSTLTIQRTQQEDSAVYLCASSPQGASNQPQHFGDGTRLSIL.

The CDR3 loop reads CASRDAGDTKRGIQYF. The CDR3, as DNA: TGTGCCAGCAGGGACGCCGGGGATACCAAACGGGGCATTCAGTACTTC. The chain is built from TRBV28 and TRBJ2-4; tentative D call: TRBD2 (5 bases). The CDR3 runs to 16 residues. The V and J ends lost 6 bases and 9 bases respectively, with 24 bases between them. Looked up from germline, CDR1 is MDHEN and CDR2 is SYDVKM.

This clonotype was counted many times. The chain links TRBV7-3 to TRBJ2-7, with D maybe TRBD2 (6 bases). Trimming took 4 bases from V and 2 from J, leaving 12 bases between them. The CDR3 consists of 14 residues. The germline gives CDR1 SGHTA, CDR2 FQGTGA. The CDR3 region is CASSSISGPYEQYF. The CDR3 region has the DNA TGTGCCAGCAGCTCTATTAGCGGACCCTACGAGCAGTACTTC.

This clonotype appeared a few times. V usage is TRBV7-2 and J usage is TRBJ2-3; the D gene is possibly TRBD1 (5 bases). The germline gives CDR1 SGHTA, CDR2 FQGNSA. CDR3 length equals 14 residues. Here the CDR3 reads CVSTAPGPLNTQYF. CDR3 sequence (DNA): TGTGTCAGTACCGCACCAGGGCCCTTAAATACGCAGTATTTT.

The gene calls are TRBV10-3 and TRBJ2-1, with TRBD2 matching 8 bases. The CDR3 extends over 16 amino acids. Per germline, CDR1 ENHRY and CDR2 SYGVKD. The V and J ends lost 4 bases and 1 base, in that order; junction bases with no gene match: 6. This CDR3 reads CAISGRVAGSYNEQFF. In DNA, the CDR3 is TGTGCCATCAGTGGAAGAGTAGCGGGGTCCTACAATGAGCAGTTCTTC.

This clonotype was counted a few times. This chain links TRBV14 with TRBJ1-4; no reliable D call. The CDR3 is 13 residues long. V lost 4 bases and J lost 7, with 10 bases in between. The germline V gene encodes CDR1 SGHDN and CDR2 FVKESK. CDR3 DNA: TGTGCCAGCAGCCGGACCATCGTTGAAAAACTGTTTTTT. Translation gives CASSRTIVEKLFF.

This clonotype was seen a handful of times. The rearrangement uses TRBV12-3 or TRBV12-4 and TRBJ1-2; D perhaps matches TRBD1 (5 bases). The V end lost 5 bases, the J end lost 8 bases, and 12 bases lay between the germline ends. The CDR3 sequence is 12 residues long. The CDR3 DNA follows: TGTGCCAGCAGTCAGGGTGGGGGGGGCTACACCTTC. As protein: CASSQGGGGYTF.

This chain links TRBV25-1 with TRBJ1-1; TRBD1 matches at 7 bases. With V trimmed by 6 bases and J by 6 bases, 16 bases remained unmatched. CDR1 is MGHDK, CDR2 SYGVNS, per germline. CDR3 length: 16 amino acids. The CDR3: CASRQTGNPQGAEAFF. The CDR3 bases are TGTGCCAGCAGACAGACAGGGAACCCACAAGGCGCTGAAGCTTTCTTT. The full variable domain, with the rest looked up from reference TRBV25-1 and TRBJ1-1, is EADIYQTPRYLVIGTGKKITLECSQTMGHDKMYWYQQDPGMELHLIHYSYGVNSTEKGDLSSESTVSRIRTEHFPLTLESARPSHTSQYLCASRQTGNPQGAEAFFGQGTRLTVV.

This clonotype has ten or more counts. V gene TRBV9 combines with J gene TRBJ2-1, with 7 nucleotides matching TRBD1. The CDR3 contains 13 residues. Germline V gene lookup returns CDR1 SGDLS and CDR2 YYNGEE. V was pared by 4 bases and J by 7 bases, with 5 bases of the junction left unmatched. Here the CDR3 DNA reads TGTGCCAGCAGCATTGGACAGGTAAATGAGCAGTTCTTC. Amino acids: CASSIGQVNEQFF.

V and J are TRBV20-1 and TRBJ2-1; possible D gene TRBD2, 6 bases. The CDR3 is made up of 15 amino acids. With 0 bases removed from V and 3 bases from J, the gap between germline ends came to 12 bases. In germline, CDR1 is DFQATT, CDR2 SNEGSKA (reference sequence). Here the CDR3 reads CSARDGDWGYNEQFF. The CDR3 DNA reads TGCAGTGCTAGAGATGGGGACTGGGGCTACAATGAGCAGTTCTTC.

The rearrangement uses TRBV6-5 and TRBJ1-5, with 7 bases fitting TRBD1. The ends lost 6 bases at V and 4 bases at J; junction bases unmatched: 9. The CDR3 runs 15 residues. Germline CDR1 reads MNHEY; CDR2 reads SVGAGI. CDR3 protein: CASSGSNRGNQPQHF. CDR3 sequence (DNA): TGTGCCAGCAGCGGATCGAACAGGGGAAATCAGCCCCAGCATTTT.

This clonotype was seen a handful of times. The gene calls are TRBV20-1 and TRBJ2-7; perhaps TRBD2 as D (6 bases). Germline V gene data show CDR1 as DFQATT and CDR2 as SNEGSKA (reference sequence). The V end lost 6 bases, the J end lost 2 bases, and 11 bases lay between the germline ends. This CDR3 comprises 12 residues. The DNA of the CDR3 is TGCAGTGCCGCAGGACTAACCTACGAGCAGTACTTC. Encoded protein: CSAAGLTYEQYF.

V and J are TRBV5-1 and TRBJ2-1, with D tentatively TRBD1 (5 bases). The J call is uncertain, as TRBJ2-7 better fits the DNA end. Germline V gene lookup returns CDR1 SGHRS and CDR2 YFSETQ. The CDR3 length is 14 residues. CDR3 coding DNA: TGCGCCAGCAGCTTGTTTCAGGGCTCCTACGAGCAGTACTTC. It codes for CASSLFQGSYEQYF.

This clonotype has a handful of counts. V gene TRBV7-6 combines with J gene TRBJ2-2; 12 positions match TRBD2. The CDR3 length is 18 residues. Germline lookup yields CDR1 SGHVS and CDR2 FNYEAQ. Trimming at V came to 5 bases and at J to 5 bases, leaving 12 bases not matched to a gene. CDR3 nucleotide sequence: TGTGCCAGCAGCCTTGGCATGACTAGCGGGAGTGCGACCGGGGAGCTGTTTTTT. Translating it yields CASSLGMTSGSATGELFF.

This clonotype was seen a few times. In DNA form, the CDR3 reads TGCAGCGTTGACGTGACAGGGGGCGACAATGGCTACACCTTC. Translation gives CSVDVTGGDNGYTF. The chain has TRBV29-1 and TRBJ1-2; TRBD1 matches at 10 bases. V was pared by 3 bases and J by 6 bases, with 7 bases of the junction left unmatched. Germline CDR1 reads SQVTM; CDR2 reads ANQGSEA. This CDR3 has 14 amino acids.

This clonotype appeared a few times. This chain joins TRBV7-9 and TRBJ2-2; D possibly matches TRBD1 or TRBD2 (5 bases each). V shed 5 bases and J shed 6 bases, with 25 bases lying between them. The CDR3 loop spans 18 amino acids. Germline V CDR1 and CDR2: SEHNR, FQNEAQ (reference sequence). Written as DNA, the CDR3 is TGTGCCAGCAGCCATATAGTGGACTTGACTGACAGAGCCGGGGAGCTGTTTTTT. Translation: CASSHIVDLTDRAGELFF.

Worth noting for this clonotype: Mismatch with germline at one junction end may stem from a read error. The V call is TRBV28, the J call TRBJ2-7; 7 bases match TRBD1. CDR3 size: 20 residues. The V gene's germline CDR1 is MDHEN and CDR2 SYDVKM. The CDR3 bases are TGTGTCAGCAGTTTATACAGAGGGTTCCCGCGGACAGGCCTTAGGGACGAGCAGTACTTC. This sequence encodes CVSSLYRGFPRTGLRDEQYF.